This is a list of T cell receptor beta chains from one sample in a study of tumor-infiltrating lymphocytes in primary liver carcinoma. TCRdb analysed the multiplex PCR reads with MiXCR anew, one entry per CDR3 protein. The table lists a few hundred thousand distinct CDR3 sequences, nearly 60% of them singletons. The sequencing input was peripheral blood. Source of these receptors: a woman in her 30s with primary liver carcinoma and hepatitis B virus infection. Each CDR3 is given with its conserved first and last residue. D genes are given only for firm matches. Clone size is given for some rows only: seen once, a few or many times, or a class if the clone is expanded.

TRBJ2-7 TRBD1 . TRBV7-9 CASSQGQGAYKQYF TGTGCCAGCAGCCAGGGACAGGGGGCCTACAAGCAGTACTTC
TRBJ2-1 . . TRBV12-3/TRBV12-4 CASTASLSYNEQSF TGTGCCAGCACCGCGAGCCTCTCCTACAATGAGCAGTCCTTC
TRBJ2-7 TRBD2 . TRBV6-2/TRBV6-3 CASRRSTSGYEQYF TGTGCCAGCAGACGATCCACTAGCGGCTACGAGCAGTACTTC
TRBJ1-1 . many TRBV29-1 CSVESGWNTEAFF TGCAGCGTTGAATCAGGGTGGAACACTGAAGCTTTCTTT
TRBJ1-1 . . TRBV30 CAWKRASDTEAFF TGTGCCTGGAAGCGGGCTTCGGACACTGAAGCTTTCTTT
TRBJ2-7 . many TRBV6-1 CASTHTSGYEQYF TGTGCCAGCACCCACACCAGTGGCTACGAGCAGTACTTC
TRBJ2-1 . . TRBV12-3/TRBV12-4 CASSFGYEHFF TGTGCCAGCAGTTTTGGCTATGAGCATTTCTTC
TRBJ2-1 . . TRBV10-2 CASSWAGDEQFF TGCGCCAGCAGCTGGGCCGGGGATGAGCAGTTCTTC
TRBJ2-2 . . TRBV13 CASIHMGSNTGELFF TGTGCCAGCATCCACATGGGTTCGAACACCGGGGAGCTGTTTTTT
TRBJ2-1 . . TRBV25-1 CASSDTGHEQFF TGTGCCAGCAGTGACACCGGGCATGAGCAGTTCTTC
TRBJ1-2 . . TRBV6-1 CASSEVRQNYGYTF TGTGCCAGCAGTGAAGTTCGGCAGAACTATGGCTACACCTTC
TRBJ2-3 TRBD1 few TRBV4-1 CASSQVGQPTDTQYF TGCGCCAGCAGCCAAGTGGGACAGCCCACAGATACGCAGTATTTT
TRBJ2-7 TRBD1 . TRBV11-2 CASSLSRDRGGDGRYF TGTGCCAGCAGCTTATCCCGGGACAGGGGTGGTGATGGGCGGTACTTC
TRBJ2-7 . many TRBV11-1 CASSKGPYKYEQYF TGTGCCAGCAGCAAAGGACCGTACAAGTACGAGCAGTACTTC
TRBJ2-7 . few TRBV12-3/TRBV12-4 CASSFRTSASYEQYF TGTGCCAGCAGTTTTAGGACTTCCGCATCCTACGAGCAGTACTTC
TRBJ2-7 TRBD1 . TRBV5-4 CASSLGQGNAYDQYF TGTGCCAGCAGCTTGGGACAGGGGAACGCCTACGATCAGTACTTC
TRBJ1-3 TRBD1 once TRBV12-3/TRBV12-4 CASSLWTGGSTIYF TGTGCCAGCAGTTTATGGACAGGAGGGAGCACCATATATTTT
TRBJ1-6 . . TRBV11-2 CASSGTLMSPLHF TGTGCCAGCTCTGGGACTTTAATGTCACCACTCCACTTT
TRBJ2-7 TRBD1 many TRBV11-1 CASSQRQGSYEQYF TGTGCCAGCAGCCAACGACAGGGATCCTACGAGCAGTACTTC
TRBJ2-4 . many TRBV29-1 CSVNLGAKNIQYF TGCAGCGTTAATCTAGGAGCCAAAAACATTCAGTACTTC